Below, 26 T cell receptor beta chains from the same sample are listed, as sequenced in a study of STAT3 mutations in large granular lymphocyte leukemia. These receptors have no known antigen. Points from the study as a whole: In T-cell large granular lymphocyte leukemia, about half of patients showed multiple immunodominant subclonotypes.

The data were produced by immunoSEQ multiplex PCR, yet TCRdb's version contains in-frame clones alone and is incomplete. This table has 30,000 to 40,000 clones, 86% appearing once. The specimen was peripheral blood mononuclear cells. These TCRs come from a man aged 55-75 years with T-cell large granular lymphocyte leukemia. Some clones in this sample may be carry-over from other donors' samples.

This clone appeared a few times. The CDR3: CASSLASSPSYNEQFF. The CDR3 bases are TGCGCCAGCAGCTTGGCCTCGAGTCCCTCCTACAATGAGCAGTTCTTC. V usage is TRBV5-1 and J usage is TRBJ2-1; D not certain. V lost 0 bases to trimming and J lost 0 bases, with 10 bases between them. This CDR3 is 16 amino acids long. CDR1 is SGHRS and CDR2 is YFSETQ in the germline V gene.

V usage is TRBV15 and J usage is TRBJ2-7; D is undetermined. CDR1 LNHNV and CDR2 YYDKDF come from the germline V gene (reference sequence). V shed 0 bases and J shed 3 bases, with 9 bases lying between them. The CDR3 loop spans 14 amino acids. CDR3 in amino acids: CATSRERFGYEQYF. CDR3 coding DNA: TGTGCCACCAGCAGAGAGAGGTTCGGCTACGAGCAGTACTTC.

The rearrangement joins TRBV27 to TRBJ2-7; TRBD1 matches at 10 bases. This CDR3 has 15 amino acids. J lost 6 bases, V lost 5 bases, and 10 bases had no gene match. CDR1 is MNHEY, CDR2 SMNVEV, per germline (reference sequence). The CDR3 region has the DNA TGTGCCAGCAGTAGCACTTGGACAGGGGGTCTCGAGCAGTACTTC. This codes for CASSSTWTGGLEQYF.

The rearrangement uses TRBV6-6 and TRBJ1-2; TRBD1 aligns across 7 bases. V gave up 8 bases and J gave up 2 bases; unmatched junction bases: 2. The V gene's germline CDR1 is MNHNY and CDR2 SVGAGI (reference sequence). CDR3 length equals 12 residues. CDR3 sequence reads: CASEGQNYGYTF. CDR3 DNA: TGTGCCAGCGAGGGACAGAACTATGGCTACACCTTC.

J is TRBJ1-2 and V is TRBV7-9; D gene unclear. Looked up from germline, CDR1 is SEHNR and CDR2 is FQNEAQ (reference sequence). The CDR3 runs to 12 residues. V gave up 4 bases and J gave up 8 bases, with 11 bases separating them. CDR3 protein: CASSWRSEGYTF. DNA for the CDR3: TGTGCCAGCAGCTGGCGGTCAGAGGGCTACACCTTC.

V gene TRBV5-1 combines with J gene TRBJ1-2, with D perhaps matching TRBD1 (6 bases). The CDR3 extends over 16 amino acids. Per the germline V gene, CDR1 is SGHRS and CDR2 is YFSETQ. Trimming removed 4 bases from V and 2 bases from J, with 18 bases in between. The CDR3 nucleotides are TGCGCCAGCAGCCCCGCAACAGGGAACGTAAACTATGGCTACACCTTC. It yields the protein CASSPATGNVNYGYTF.

The rearrangement joins TRBV18 to TRBJ1-1; a weak D match, TRBD1 (6 bases). Per germline, CDR1 KGHSH and CDR2 LQKENI. The CDR3 length is 17 residues. Trimming pared 7 bases from V and 1 base from J, leaving 22 bases between. CDR3 nucleotides: TGTGCCAGCTGGCGTAGTGGGGACAAACAACCGAACACTGAAGCTTTCTTT. It yields the protein CASWRSGDKQPNTEAFF.

The chain carries TRBV19 and TRBJ1-2, with D maybe TRBD1 (6 bases). Per germline, CDR1 LNHDA and CDR2 SQIVND (reference sequence). This CDR3 has 14 amino acids. V gave up 7 bases and J gave up 4 bases, with 16 bases separating them. CDR3 nucleotides: TGTGCCAGTACCTCACGAGGGGGGATCTATGGCTACACCTTC. This sequence encodes CASTSRGGIYGYTF.

The chain employs TRBV7-2 and TRBJ2-2; 8 nucleotides line up with TRBD1. Germline CDR1 SGHTA, CDR2 FQGNSA. V was pared by 4 bases and J by 5 bases, with 6 bases of the junction left unmatched. The CDR3 covers 15 residues. The CDR3 DNA reads as TGTGCCAGCAGCTCCGGACAGGGCTTTACCGGGGAGCTGTTTTTT. Amino acid sequence: CASSSGQGFTGELFF.

The chain combines TRBV5-1 with TRBJ2-5, with 11 bases fitting TRBD2. The CDR3 sequence is 17 residues long. V lost 0 bases to trimming and J lost 2 bases; unmatched junction nucleotides: 6. Germline CDR1 SGHRS, CDR2 YFSETQ. The CDR3 here is CASSLAGTSGTQETQYF. The DNA for the CDR3 is TGCGCCAGCAGCTTGGCGGGGACTAGCGGAACACAAGAGACCCAGTACTTC.

This clone was observed a few times. The genes are TRBV7-9 and TRBJ1-1, with D possibly TRBD1 on 6 matching bases. The CDR3 totals 12 residues. CDR1 is SEHNR, CDR2 FQNEAQ, per germline (reference sequence). Trimming cost V 5 bases and J 4 bases, with 8 bases left between them. CDR3 bases: TGTGCCAGCAGCAAAGGGGGCACTGAAGCTTTCTTT. This codes for CASSKGGTEAFF.

The V and J genes are TRBV4-3 and TRBJ2-6; D may be TRBD1 (6 bases). Deletions cut 3 bases from V and 1 base from J, with 13 bases between. Germline V gives CDR1 LGHNA, CDR2 YSLEER. The CDR3 sequence is 17 residues long. The CDR3 spells CASSHRWGQSGANVLTF. Written as DNA, the CDR3 is TGCGCCAGCAGCCATAGGTGGGGGCAATCTGGGGCCAACGTCCTGACTTTC.

The chain employs TRBV18 and TRBJ1-5, with D perhaps TRBD1 (5 bases). V was shortened by 8 bases and J by 7 bases, with 12 bases between the two germline ends. The CDR3 contains 12 residues. Germline V lookup: CDR1 KGHSH, CDR2 LQKENI. CDR3 residues: CASGTGAQPQHF. The DNA of the CDR3 is TGTGCCAGCGGGACCGGGGCCCAGCCCCAGCATTTT.

The J gene is TRBJ2-5, the V gene TRBV5-6; unclear D gene. The CDR3 has 14 residues. CDR1 is SGHDT, CDR2 YYEEEE, per germline. The V gene lost 4 bases and the J gene lost 4 bases, with 14 bases spanning the gap. CDR3 amino acids: CASSPGSIGETQYF. Here the CDR3 DNA reads TGTGCCAGCAGCCCCGGTTCGATAGGAGAGACCCAGTACTTC. The full variable domain, with the rest looked up from reference TRBV5-6 and TRBJ2-5, is DAGVTQSPTHLIKTRGQQVTLRCSPKSGHDTVSWYQQALGQGPQFIFQYYEEEERQRGNFPDRFSGHQFPNYSSELNVNALLLGDSALYLCASSPGSIGETQYFGPGTRLLVL.

On this clone itself: One junction end does not reproduce the germline sequence, and a read error may be involved. The chain recombines TRBV9 with TRBJ2-3, with TRBD2 matching over 9 bases. The length of the CDR3 is 16 residues. Germline V gene sequence: CDR1 SGDLS, CDR2 YYNGEE. CDR3 sequence reads: CAGSVGGAGGFDTQYF. CDR3 nucleotide sequence: TGTGCCGGCAGCGTCGGGGGTGCGGGAGGGTTCGATACGCAGTATTTT.

The chain recombines TRBV7-2 with TRBJ2-5, with 7 bases matching TRBD1. V lost 4 bases, J lost 1 base, and 3 bases stayed unmatched. Germline V lookup: CDR1 SGHTA, CDR2 FQGNSA. The CDR3 has 14 residues. CDR3 in amino acids: CASSYRQGQETQYF. CDR3 bases: TGTGCCAGCAGCTACCGACAGGGCCAAGAGACCCAGTACTTC. Combining the CDR3 with reference TRBV7-2 and TRBJ2-5 gives the whole variable domain GAGVSQSPSNKVTEKGKDVELRCDPISGHTALYWYRQSLGQGLEFLIYFQGNSAPDKSGLPSDRFSAERTGGSVSTLTIQRTQQEDSAVYLCASSYRQGQETQYFGPGTRLLVL.

The chain recombines TRBV14 with TRBJ2-5, with 11 nucleotides matching TRBD2. The CDR3 loop spans 18 amino acids. Trimming at V came to 0 bases and at J to 1 base, leaving 7 bases not matched to a gene. Germline CDR1 reads SGHDN; CDR2 reads FVKESK. The CDR3 sequence: CASSQDLTSGTLQETQYF. CDR3 DNA: TGTGCCAGCAGCCAAGATTTGACTAGCGGGACTCTCCAAGAGACCCAGTACTTC.

This clone was observed a few times. V and J are TRBV28 and TRBJ1-3; possibly TRBD1 for D (5 bases). The CDR3 runs 15 residues. Deletions cut 5 bases from V and 2 bases from J, with 13 bases between. Germline V gene lookup returns CDR1 MDHEN and CDR2 SYDVKM. The CDR3 nucleotides read TGTGCCAGCAGTCCCGCTGGGGGGGCTGGAAACACCATATATTTT. It translates to CASSPAGGAGNTIYF.

This chain connects TRBV7-2 to TRBJ2-7; tentatively, D is TRBD1 (6 bases). The germline V gene encodes CDR1 SGHTA and CDR2 FQGNSA. The CDR3 length is 12 residues. V shed 5 bases and J shed 6 bases, with 11 bases lying between them. The CDR3 region is CASSLEGGEQYF. The CDR3 DNA follows: TGTGCCAGCAGCCTGGAAGGGGGCGAGCAGTACTTC.

This chain links TRBV29-1 with TRBJ2-7, with 7 bases that match TRBD1. Per germline, CDR1 SQVTM and CDR2 ANQGSEA. The CDR3 extends over 13 amino acids. Trimming at V came to 6 bases and at J to 6 bases, leaving 11 bases not matched to a gene. The DNA of the CDR3 is TGCAGCGTCTCAACAGGGGTCAAGAGCGAGCAGTACTTC. Amino acid sequence: CSVSTGVKSEQYF.

The chain joins TRBV7-9 to TRBJ2-5; no definite D call. Germline lookup yields CDR1 SEHNR and CDR2 FQNEAQ (reference sequence). V was shortened by 5 bases and J by 7 bases, with 17 bases between the two germline ends. There are 14 residues in the CDR3. CDR3 bases: TGTGCCAGCAGCCCGGGCCTTCCCCTGGGGACCCAGTACTTC. Protein: CASSPGLPLGTQYF.

The chain employs TRBV9 and TRBJ2-4; no clear D. Trimming removed 3 bases from V and 5 bases from J, with 12 bases in between. CDR3 length: 14 amino acids. Germline-derived CDR1 and CDR2 are SGDLS and YYNGEE. CDR3 protein: CASSGGPRENIQYF. In DNA, the CDR3 is TGTGCCAGCAGCGGGGGTCCTAGAGAAAACATTCAGTACTTC.

The sample holds one count of this clone. The chain uses TRBV5-1 and TRBJ2-3, with D unclear. Germline lookup yields CDR1 SGHRS and CDR2 YFSETQ. The CDR3 covers 15 residues. The V and J ends lost 2 bases and 6 bases respectively, with 16 bases between them. CDR3 nucleotide sequence: TGCGCCAGCAGCTTCCCAGCAAAATTTATGGATACGCAGTATTTT. Its translation: CASSFPAKFMDTQYF.

This sequence joins TRBV2 and TRBJ2-3, with 7 nucleotides matching TRBD2. The germline V gene encodes CDR1 SNHLY and CDR2 FYNNEI. J lost 2 bases, V lost 1 base, and 3 bases had no gene match. The CDR3 runs to 15 residues. CDR3 loop: CASSEGGSFTDTQYF. CDR3 nucleotides: TGTGCCAGCAGTGAAGGCGGGAGTTTCACAGATACGCAGTATTTT.

As to this clone: Different DNA sequences within this sample yield the same CDR3. V is TRBV27 and J is TRBJ2-7, with 11 bases fitting TRBD2. CDR3 length equals 15 residues. The V and J ends lost 2 bases and 0 bases, in that order; junction bases with no gene match: 0. Germline lookup yields CDR1 MNHEY and CDR2 SMNVEV (reference sequence). The CDR3 reads CASSLGTSGSYEQYF. The CDR3 DNA follows: TGTGCCAGCAGTTTAGGGACTAGCGGCTCCTACGAGCAGTACTTC.

V and J are TRBV20-1 and TRBJ2-1; D gene ambiguous. The V end was cut by 6 bases, the J end by 3 bases, with 6 bases between. Germline CDR1 and CDR2: DFQATT and SNEGSKA (reference sequence). The CDR3 runs to 11 residues. The CDR3 DNA reads TGCAGTGCCACGCACTACAATGAGCAGTTCTTC. Translated: CSATHYNEQFF.